This T cell receptor (beta chain) was observed in a study of blood T cell repertoires in COVID-19 (dated by TCRdb to the early 2020s). Turning to the overall study: Recovered participants in ImmuneRACE Cohort 3 were defined by two consecutive negative NP/OP PCR tests, clearance by a healthcare professional, or resolution of symptoms. Samples covering the acute and convalescent phases of COVID-19 were provided by collaborators in the United States, Italy and Spain. The prospective study material was composed of cDNA or gDNA derived from T cells, B-cell-depleted T cells, or PBMCs. Deeply sampled blood TCRbeta repertoires from subjects exposed to, actively infected with, or recovered from COVID-19 were included in the dataset. The repertoires were made available in a free public database intended to serve as a resource for research on the immune response to SARS-CoV-2. The samples were drawn from the first 160 participants of the ongoing ImmuneRACE study and from 1,254 subjects provided by 6 global collaborators. The sample metadata nearly always contained a de-identified subject ID, COVID-19 status, age in years and sex. HLA class I and class II types, where available, came from metadata supplied by the sample provider rather than from assay-based typing. The paper's findings and limits, for the study overall: The amount of clinical and demographic metadata varied by source and participant and was provided uncurated.

A distance of 14 bases separates the germline ends of V and J, which lose 7 bases and 4 bases respectively. CDR1 and CDR2 (SGHRS, YFSETQ) derive from the germline V gene. From the cysteine up to the phenylalanine, the CDR3 has a length of 13 residues. Solely the CDR3 DNA is kept, with 39 bases framed from the first base. Of note for this clone: No cognate antigen has been identified for it. No clone much larger than this one lies a single base away; base qualities are absent.

Enrolling through a virtual design, the prospective study's participants ranged in age from about 18 to 89 years and lived across approximately 25 United States geographic areas. In the prospective study, participants were assigned to cohorts based on the clinical history participants reported in a screening survey and a study questionnaire. In the prospective study, whole blood, serum and a nasopharyngeal or oropharyngeal swab were collected from each participant by mobile phlebotomists. Over a 2-month period, participants in the prospective study had the option of providing additional blood draws and questionnaires. Before DNA extraction, blood samples from the prospective study were shipped at room temperature or frozen. TCRbeta CDR3 regions were amplified from genomic DNA using the immunoSEQ Assay, a bias-controlled multiplex PCR. For the original study's pipeline: The number of nucleated cells in each sample was estimated from the amplification of reference gene primers within the assay. To quantify the absolute abundance of each unique TCRbeta CDR3 rearrangement, sequence reads were collapsed and filtered. Productive Simpson clonality was computed per sample as the square root of Simpson's diversity index over productive rearrangements. The source is immuneACCESS, and TCRdb retained only in-frame sequences with V and J called. Part of the clones is not carried over; for the studies checked, unresolved V genes explain less than half of this, and the remainder is unexplained. V and J calls and clone size come straight from that table; D and trimming were deduced from the DNA. For this sample the table gives about 280,000 clones, of which 88% were detected only once. Together, the top ten hold approximately 2% of the sample.

This chain joins TRBV5-1 to TRBJ1-2, with the D gene too uncertain to name. The clonotype comes from a woman aged 60-70 years in a cohort exposed to, infected with or recovered from COVID-19 (not recorded which). What was sequenced was PBMCs or T cells enriched from blood (not recorded which). CDR3 protein: CASDTGVGYGYTF. The DNA reads as follows: TGCGCCAGCGACACGGGAGTCGGCTATGGCTACACCTTC.